The rows below give T cell receptor beta chains drawn from one sample of a study of Ad26.COV2.S vaccination and SARS-CoV-2 variants. TCRdb's copy holds only in-frame clones and misses some; the assay was immunoSEQ multiplex PCR. The data hold about 350,000 clones, with about 86% observed a single time. The sequencing used peripheral blood, collected in a trial of Ad26.COV2.S vaccine versus placebo. The receptors were gathered from a person aged 18-65 years who received the Ad26.COV2.S COVID-19 vaccine or a placebo. Both conserved end residues are part of each CDR3. Each record gives: D gene, clone size, J gene, V gene, CDR3 protein, CDR3 DNA. The D gene is left open where the match is weak. Not all rows give a size; the values are once, few, many and, for expanded clones, a class.

d_call: NA; clone_size: NA; j_call: TRBJ2-5; v_call: TRBV9; cdr3_aa: CASSVDVDRFETQYF; cdr3_nt: TGTGCCAGCAGCGTAGACGTCGACAGATTTGAGACCCAGTACTTC
d_call: NA; clone_size: few; j_call: TRBJ1-1; v_call: TRBV30; cdr3_aa: CAWSVRPGTEAFF; cdr3_nt: TGTGCCTGGAGTGTACGTCCGGGGACTGAAGCTTTCTTT
d_call: TRBD2; clone_size: once; j_call: TRBJ2-1; v_call: TRBV3-1/TRBV3-2; cdr3_aa: CASSPTGGSGRSSYNEQFF; cdr3_nt: TGTGCCAGCAGCCCTACCGGGGGTAGCGGGAGGAGCTCCTACAATGAGCAGTTCTTC
d_call: NA; clone_size: few; j_call: TRBJ1-5; v_call: TRBV19; cdr3_aa: CASSLLDQPQHF; cdr3_nt: TGTGCCAGTAGTCTCCTAGATCAGCCCCAGCATTTT
d_call: TRBD1; clone_size: NA; j_call: TRBJ2-7; v_call: TRBV7-8; cdr3_aa: CASSSVRTGDYEQYF; cdr3_nt: TGTGCCAGCAGCTCGGTGAGGACAGGGGACTACGAGCAGTACTTC
d_call: NA; clone_size: NA; j_call: TRBJ1-1; v_call: TRBV10-3; cdr3_aa: CAISTGKYTEAFF; cdr3_nt: TGTGCCATCAGTACAGGAAAATACACTGAAGCTTTCTTT
d_call: TRBD1; clone_size: once; j_call: TRBJ1-2; v_call: TRBV5-1; cdr3_aa: CASSLGQPKSYTF; cdr3_nt: TGCGCCAGCAGCCTGGGACAGCCTAAGAGCTACACCTTC
d_call: NA; clone_size: NA; j_call: TRBJ1-6; v_call: TRBV7-9; cdr3_aa: CASSLGGQVSPLHF; cdr3_nt: TGTGCCAGCAGCTTAGGAGGCCAAGTTTCACCCCTCCACTTT
d_call: NA; clone_size: NA; j_call: TRBJ2-7; v_call: TRBV27; cdr3_aa: CASSPDGQRAREQYF; cdr3_nt: TGTGCCAGCAGCCCGGACGGTCAGAGAGCTCGCGAGCAGTACTTC
d_call: NA; clone_size: NA; j_call: TRBJ2-5; v_call: TRBV4-2; cdr3_aa: CASSQEDRQETQYF; cdr3_nt: TGTGCCAGCAGCCAAGAGGACCGCCAAGAGACCCAGTACTTC
d_call: NA; clone_size: NA; j_call: TRBJ1-4; v_call: TRBV7-2; cdr3_aa: CASSPGTYTPVNEKLFF; cdr3_nt: TGTGCCAGCAGCCCCGGGACCTACACCCCCGTGAATGAAAAACTGTTTTTT
d_call: NA; clone_size: NA; j_call: TRBJ1-3; v_call: TRBV30; cdr3_aa: CAWSVSGFSGNTIYF; cdr3_nt: TGTGCCTGGAGTGTAAGTGGGTTCTCTGGAAACACCATATATTTT
d_call: NA; clone_size: NA; j_call: TRBJ1-1; v_call: TRBV12-3/TRBV12-4; cdr3_aa: CASSLDRREAFF; cdr3_nt: TGTGCCAGCAGCCTCGACAGGCGTGAAGCTTTCTTT
d_call: NA; clone_size: NA; j_call: TRBJ2-3; v_call: TRBV7-9; cdr3_aa: CASSPKGDTQYF; cdr3_nt: TGTGCCAGCAGCCCGAAGGGAGATACGCAGTATTTT
d_call: TRBD1; clone_size: NA; j_call: TRBJ1-2; v_call: TRBV24-1; cdr3_aa: CATSGTGYGYTF; cdr3_nt: TGTGCCACCAGCGGGACAGGCTATGGCTACACCTTC
d_call: NA; clone_size: once; j_call: TRBJ2-7; v_call: TRBV23-1; cdr3_aa: CASSQSRGYEQYF; cdr3_nt: TGCGCCAGCAGTCAATCCCGTGGGTACGAGCAGTACTTC
d_call: TRBD2; clone_size: NA; j_call: TRBJ2-1; v_call: TRBV2; cdr3_aa: CASREGLADYNEQFF; cdr3_nt: TGTGCCAGCAGGGAGGGACTAGCGGACTACAATGAGCAGTTCTTC
d_call: NA; clone_size: NA; j_call: TRBJ1-1; v_call: TRBV6-5; cdr3_aa: CASSYFTGSTEAFF; cdr3_nt: TGTGCCAGCAGTTACTTCACGGGAAGCACTGAAGCTTTCTTT
d_call: NA; clone_size: once; j_call: TRBJ2-7; v_call: TRBV4-2; cdr3_aa: CASSQESGDEQYF; cdr3_nt: TGTGCCAGCAGCCAAGAGTCGGGGGACGAGCAGTACTTC
d_call: NA; clone_size: NA; j_call: TRBJ2-1; v_call: TRBV10-3; cdr3_aa: CASVGGRFLHNEQFF; cdr3_nt: TGTGCCTCGGTAGGCGGGCGGTTCTTACACAATGAGCAGTTCTTC
d_call: NA; clone_size: NA; j_call: TRBJ1-2; v_call: TRBV7-8; cdr3_aa: CASSSGGVATF; cdr3_nt: TGTGCCAGCAGCTCCGGCGGGGTGGCTACCTTC
d_call: TRBD2; clone_size: NA; j_call: TRBJ2-7; v_call: TRBV7-2; cdr3_aa: CASSQTSGGTYEQYF; cdr3_nt: TGTGCCAGCAGCCAAACTAGCGGGGGGACCTACGAGCAGTACTTC
d_call: NA; clone_size: NA; j_call: TRBJ2-3; v_call: TRBV7-2; cdr3_aa: CASSLTRGTDTQYF; cdr3_nt: TGTGCCAGCAGCTTAACTCGCGGGACAGATACGCAGTATTTT
d_call: NA; clone_size: NA; j_call: TRBJ2-5; v_call: TRBV29-1; cdr3_aa: CSVHYFQETQYF; cdr3_nt: TGCAGCGTCCATTACTTCCAAGAGACCCAGTACTTC
d_call: TRBD2; clone_size: NA; j_call: TRBJ2-7; v_call: TRBV6-5; cdr3_aa: CASSYPRGSSYEQYF; cdr3_nt: TGTGCCAGCAGTTACCCTCGCGGGAGCAGCTACGAGCAGTACTTC
d_call: TRBD1; clone_size: NA; j_call: TRBJ2-2; v_call: TRBV7-8; cdr3_aa: CASSASTGTTGELFF; cdr3_nt: TGTGCCAGCAGCGCATCGACAGGGACCACCGGGGAGCTGTTTTTT
d_call: NA; clone_size: NA; j_call: TRBJ1-1; v_call: TRBV18; cdr3_aa: CASSPRTELRADTEAFF; cdr3_nt: TGTGCCAGCTCACCGAGGACAGAACTAAGGGCGGACACTGAAGCTTTCTTT
d_call: TRBD2; clone_size: NA; j_call: TRBJ2-7; v_call: TRBV10-3; cdr3_aa: CAISILAGEGSEQYF; cdr3_nt: TGTGCCATCAGCATTCTAGCGGGAGAGGGATCCGAGCAGTACTTC
d_call: TRBD1; clone_size: once; j_call: TRBJ1-1; v_call: TRBV3-1/TRBV3-2; cdr3_aa: CASSPVRDRSNRAFF; cdr3_nt: TGTGCCAGCAGCCCGGTAAGGGACAGGAGTAATCGAGCTTTCTTT
d_call: NA; clone_size: NA; j_call: TRBJ2-3; v_call: TRBV27; cdr3_aa: CASSPGTVGGTDTQYF; cdr3_nt: TGTGCCAGCAGCCCCGGGACAGTCGGAGGGACAGATACGCAGTATTTT
d_call: NA; clone_size: once; j_call: TRBJ2-2; v_call: TRBV28; cdr3_aa: CASSLPSRYGELFF; cdr3_nt: TGTGCCAGCAGTTTACCCTCAAGGTACGGGGAGCTGTTTTTT
d_call: TRBD2; clone_size: NA; j_call: TRBJ2-7; v_call: TRBV5-6; cdr3_aa: CASSLGTSGIIYEQYF; cdr3_nt: TGTGCCAGCAGCTTGGGGACTAGCGGGATCATCTACGAGCAGTACTTC
d_call: NA; clone_size: NA; j_call: TRBJ2-2; v_call: TRBV4-3; cdr3_aa: CASSQGYRDGTGELFF; cdr3_nt: TGCGCCAGCAGCCAAGGATACAGGGATGGGACCGGGGAGCTGTTTTTT
d_call: NA; clone_size: once; j_call: TRBJ2-7; v_call: TRBV6-2/TRBV6-3; cdr3_aa: CASSYPGRAHYEQYF; cdr3_nt: TGTGCCAGCAGTTATCCCGGCAGGGCCCACTACGAGCAGTACTTC
d_call: TRBD1; clone_size: NA; j_call: TRBJ1-2; v_call: TRBV11-2; cdr3_aa: CASSLGQGGYGYTF; cdr3_nt: TGTGCCAGCAGCTTGGGCCAGGGGGGCTATGGCTACACCTTC
d_call: NA; clone_size: once; j_call: TRBJ1-3; v_call: TRBV24-1; cdr3_aa: CATSESGQRGNTIYF; cdr3_nt: TGTGCCACCAGTGAGTCTGGACAGCGTGGAAACACCATATATTTT
d_call: NA; clone_size: NA; j_call: TRBJ2-2; v_call: TRBV10-3; cdr3_aa: CAISETTSELFF; cdr3_nt: TGTGCCATCAGTGAGACCACTTCGGAGCTGTTTTTT
d_call: TRBD1; clone_size: NA; j_call: TRBJ1-3; v_call: TRBV24-1; cdr3_aa: CATSDSTGGGNTIYF; cdr3_nt: TGTGCCACCAGTGACTCGACAGGGGGTGGAAACACCATATATTTT
d_call: NA; clone_size: NA; j_call: TRBJ1-1; v_call: TRBV6-5; cdr3_aa: CASSYAGTEAFF; cdr3_nt: TGTGCCAGCAGTTACGCGGGAACTGAAGCTTTCTTT
d_call: TRBD1; clone_size: NA; j_call: TRBJ1-4; v_call: TRBV6-2/TRBV6-3; cdr3_aa: CASSSGRGPRKLFF; cdr3_nt: TGTGCCAGCAGCTCGGGAAGGGGGCCCCGAAAACTGTTTTTT
d_call: NA; clone_size: NA; j_call: TRBJ2-1; v_call: TRBV19; cdr3_aa: CASTKDRYNEQFF; cdr3_nt: TGTGCCAGTACCAAGGACAGATACAATGAGCAGTTCTTC
d_call: NA; clone_size: NA; j_call: TRBJ1-5; v_call: TRBV6-2/TRBV6-3; cdr3_aa: CASSADSFYQPQHF; cdr3_nt: TGTGCCAGCAGTGCGGACTCTTTTTATCAGCCCCAGCATTTT
d_call: NA; clone_size: once; j_call: TRBJ1-1; v_call: TRBV19; cdr3_aa: CASSMSGATEAFF; cdr3_nt: TGTGCCAGTAGTATGTCAGGGGCCACTGAAGCTTTCTTT
d_call: NA; clone_size: NA; j_call: TRBJ2-1; v_call: TRBV4-1; cdr3_aa: CASSQDPLGGVRNEQFF; cdr3_nt: TGCGCCAGCAGCCAAGATCCCTTAGGGGGAGTAAGGAATGAGCAGTTCTTC
d_call: NA; clone_size: NA; j_call: TRBJ1-6; v_call: TRBV28; cdr3_aa: CASSLGVGPKDSPLHF; cdr3_nt: TGTGCCAGCAGTTTGGGTGTGGGGCCCAAGGATTCACCCCTCCACTTT
d_call: NA; clone_size: NA; j_call: TRBJ1-1; v_call: TRBV27; cdr3_aa: CASSLSGADTEAFF; cdr3_nt: TGTGCCAGCAGTTTATCGGGGGCGGACACTGAAGCTTTCTTT
d_call: NA; clone_size: NA; j_call: TRBJ1-4; v_call: TRBV7-9; cdr3_aa: CASSPGRLNEKLFF; cdr3_nt: TGTGCCAGCAGCCCCGGGAGGCTTAATGAAAAACTGTTTTTT
d_call: NA; clone_size: once; j_call: TRBJ2-3; v_call: TRBV5-1; cdr3_aa: CASTLRGHTDTQYF; cdr3_nt: TGCGCCAGCACCCTCCGCGGGCACACAGATACGCAGTATTTT
d_call: TRBD2; clone_size: NA; j_call: TRBJ2-1; v_call: TRBV2; cdr3_aa: CASRLAGVSYNEQFF; cdr3_nt: TGTGCCAGCAGGTTAGCGGGAGTAAGTTACAATGAGCAGTTCTTC
d_call: NA; clone_size: once; j_call: TRBJ1-5; v_call: TRBV10-3; cdr3_aa: CAIMGRGVSNQPQHF; cdr3_nt: TGTGCCATTATGGGGCGGGGGGTGAGCAATCAGCCCCAGCATTTT
d_call: NA; clone_size: NA; j_call: TRBJ2-1; v_call: TRBV9; cdr3_aa: CASSVAGVSYNEQFF; cdr3_nt: TGTGCCAGCAGCGTAGCCGGGGTATCCTACAATGAGCAGTTCTTC
d_call: TRBD1; clone_size: NA; j_call: TRBJ2-5; v_call: TRBV6-1; cdr3_aa: CASSEVGQGGLTTQYF; cdr3_nt: TGTGCCAGCAGTGAAGTAGGACAGGGGGGCCTAACGACCCAGTACTTC
d_call: NA; clone_size: NA; j_call: TRBJ1-2; v_call: TRBV5-6; cdr3_aa: CASSLGARGQGYGYTF; cdr3_nt: TGTGCCAGCAGCTTGGGTGCACGGGGGCAGGGCTATGGCTACACCTTC
d_call: NA; clone_size: NA; j_call: TRBJ1-6; v_call: TRBV28; cdr3_aa: CASSHARSLSSYNSPLHF; cdr3_nt: TGTGCCAGCAGTCACGCCAGATCCCTAAGCTCCTATAATTCACCCCTCCACTTT
d_call: TRBD2; clone_size: NA; j_call: TRBJ2-1; v_call: TRBV4-3; cdr3_aa: CASSHRLAGVIEQFF; cdr3_nt: TGCGCCAGCAGCCACCGACTAGCGGGAGTTATTGAGCAGTTCTTC
d_call: NA; clone_size: few; j_call: TRBJ1-5; v_call: TRBV27; cdr3_aa: CASSYGRNQPQHF; cdr3_nt: TGTGCCAGCAGCTACGGACGCAATCAGCCCCAGCATTTT